These 20 T cell receptor beta chains originate from one sample sequenced in a study of T cell repertoires in cytomegalovirus infection. MiXCR, applied by TCRdb to the reads, yields one record per CDR3 protein. The sample lists 200,000 to 300,000 distinct CDR3 sequences; roughly an eighth were seen once. The sequencing input was PBMCs. These receptors originate from a human donor in good health (CMV status not recorded). Some clones in this sample may be carry-over from other donors' samples.

This clonotype has ten or more counts. The chain has TRBV2 and TRBJ2-2; TRBD2 matches 12 bases. The CDR3 has 15 residues. With V trimmed by 4 bases and J by 6 bases, 3 bases remained unmatched. The germline V gene has CDR1 SNHLY and CDR2 FYNNEI. CDR3 nucleotides: TGTGCCAGCAGTGGGACTAGCGGGGATGCCGGGGAGCTGTTTTTT. It is translated as CASSGTSGDAGELFF.

This clonotype appeared many times. The chain combines TRBV7-2 with TRBJ1-6, with D possibly being TRBD1 (5 bases). CDR1 and CDR2 (germline): SGHTA, FQGNSA. This CDR3 comprises 15 residues. Trimming cost V 5 bases and J 6 bases, with 14 bases left between them. The DNA for the CDR3 is TGTGCCAGCAGCCGGGGGGGAGGCCTTAATTCACCCCTCCACTTT. Its translation: CASSRGGGLNSPLHF.

Only a few counts were recorded for this clonotype. The chain joins TRBV19 to TRBJ1-5, with a weak D call TRBD1 (6 bases). Trimming left V 3 bases short and J 1 base short, with 13 bases between. CDR1 and CDR2 (germline): LNHDA, SQIVND (reference sequence). This CDR3 contains 16 residues. CDR3 DNA sequence: TGTGCCAGTAGTATTTGGGCAGGGGTCAGCAATCAGCCCCAGCATTTT. It yields the protein CASSIWAGVSNQPQHF.

V and J are TRBV29-1 and TRBJ2-7; D is ambiguous. This CDR3 comprises 14 residues. Germline CDR1 and CDR2: SQVTM and ANQGSEA. Trimming removed 6 bases from V and 0 bases from J, with 15 bases in between. CDR3 nucleotide sequence: TGCAGCGTCCAAATTTGGCAAGCCTCCTACGAGCAGTACTTC. Protein product: CSVQIWQASYEQYF.

The chain couples TRBV29-1 to TRBJ1-3; TRBD1 aligns across 9 bases. V lost 5 bases and J lost 8; bases outside the gene matches: 4. There are 12 residues in the CDR3. The germline CDR1 and CDR2 sequences are SQVTM and ANQGSEA. CDR3 loop: CSVRTGVDTIYF. DNA of the CDR3: TGCAGCGTTCGGACAGGGGTGGACACCATATATTTT.

The chain couples TRBV5-6 to TRBJ1-1; TRBD1 matches at 8 bases. V was clipped by 0 bases and J by 4 bases; unmatched bases: 8. The CDR3 has 16 amino acids. Germline V gene data show CDR1 as SGHDT and CDR2 as YYEEEE. For the CDR3, the DNA is TGTGCCAGCAGCTTGGGCAGGGGGCTTGTGGGCACTGAAGCTTTCTTT. Amino acid sequence: CASSLGRGLVGTEAFF.

This clonotype was seen at least ten times. The V and J genes are TRBV7-3 and TRBJ2-2; a possible D gene is TRBD2 (7 bases). Germline CDR1 reads SGHTA; CDR2 reads FQGTGA. There are 16 residues in the CDR3. The ends were cut back, 0 bases at V and 4 bases at J, with 12 bases in the middle. The CDR3 is CASSLTGGRVTGELFF. The CDR3 DNA reads as TGTGCCAGCAGCTTAACGGGGGGGCGTGTCACCGGGGAGCTGTTTTTT.

The V gene is TRBV6-4, the J gene TRBJ2-1; TRBD2 agrees at 12 bases. Germline V gene sequence: CDR1 MRHNA, CDR2 SNTAGT. With V trimmed by 0 bases and J by 6 bases, 12 bases remained unmatched. The CDR3 totals 19 residues. CDR3 loop: CASSDSKGASGGAINEQFF. CDR3 nucleotides: TGTGCCAGCAGTGACTCGAAAGGAGCTAGCGGGGGGGCCATCAATGAGCAGTTCTTC.

This clonotype came up a few times. The chain employs TRBV11-3 and TRBJ2-7; TRBD1 matches 8 bases. Germline lookup yields CDR1 SGHNT and CDR2 YENEEA. CDR3 size: 14 residues. After removal of 5 bases from V and 5 bases from J, the junction contained 8 bases not matched to a gene. The CDR3 nucleotides are TGTGCCAGCAGCCCTTGGACAGGGAACAACGAGCAGTACTTC. Translated, it gives CASSPWTGNNEQYF. The full variable domain, its missing parts supplied by reference TRBV11-3 and TRBJ2-7, is EAGVVQSPRYKIIEKKQPVAFWCNPISGHNTLYWYLQNLGQGPELLIRYENEEAVDDSQLPKDRFSAERLKGVDSTLKIQPAELGDSAVYLCASSPWTGNNEQYFGPGTRLTVT.

The chain joins TRBV29-1 to TRBJ1-1; TRBD1 matches 7 bases. V shed 8 bases, J shed 2 bases, and the junction held 8 bases outside the gene matches. CDR3 length: 13 residues. Per the germline V gene, CDR1 is SQVTM and CDR2 is ANQGSEA. CDR3 in amino acids: CSSRGASNTEAFF. DNA of the CDR3: TGCAGCAGCAGGGGGGCGTCCAACACTGAAGCTTTCTTT.

As regards this clonotype: At one of its ends the junction is not consistent with the germline gene, which may arise from a read error. The rearrangement links TRBV4-1 to TRBJ2-1; D could derive from TRBD1 or TRBD2 (6 bases each). Germline CDR1 MGHRA, CDR2 YSYEKL. The CDR3 loop spans 15 amino acids. DNA of the CDR3: TGTGCCAGCAGCCAAGTAGGGGGGCTTAACGATGAGCAGTTCTTC. Translation gives CASSQVGGLNDEQFF.

The chain joins TRBV6-1 to TRBJ2-1, with 11 bases matching TRBD1. CDR1 and CDR2 (germline): MNHNS, SASEGT. J was trimmed by 8 bases and V by 4 bases; bases with no gene match: 4. This CDR3 has 14 amino acids. In DNA form, the CDR3 reads TGTGCCAGCAGTGTAGGGACAGGGGGTGATGAGCAGTTCTTC. Translation gives CASSVGTGGDEQFF.

This clonotype turned up a few times. The chain links TRBV7-9 to TRBJ1-2; D unresolved. Germline V gene lookup returns CDR1 SEHNR and CDR2 FQNEAQ (reference sequence). The V gene lost 5 bases and the J gene lost 8 bases, with 12 bases spanning the gap. CDR3 length: 12 residues. The CDR3 bases are TGTGCCAGCAGCCCCGGGTCCGAAGGCTACACCTTC. Protein: CASSPGSEGYTF.

This clonotype was detected a few times. V and J are TRBV27 and TRBJ2-7; D possibly uses TRBD1 or TRBD2 (7 bases each). The CDR3 has 15 residues. The V end lost 1 base, the J end lost 2 bases, and 12 bases lay between the germline ends. CDR1 and CDR2 from the germline V gene are MNHEY and SMNVEV (reference sequence). The CDR3 DNA follows: TGTGCCAGCAGTTTATTGACAGGGAGGGCCTACGAGCAGTACTTC. Its protein product is CASSLLTGRAYEQYF.

This clonotype was observed a few times. The chain is built from TRBV29-1 and TRBJ1-1; TRBD1 agrees at 8 bases. V shed 2 bases, J shed 0 bases, and the junction held 8 bases outside the gene matches. This CDR3 has 16 amino acids. Germline V lookup: CDR1 SQVTM, CDR2 ANQGSEA. For the CDR3, the DNA is TGCAGCGTTGAACTTCTCCGGACAGGGTTGAACACTGAAGCTTTCTTT. It is translated as CSVELLRTGLNTEAFF.

This clonotype was seen at least ten times. J is TRBJ1-1 and V is TRBV10-3, with D possibly matching TRBD1 (5 bases). Germline V gives CDR1 ENHRY, CDR2 SYGVKD. The V and J ends lost 7 bases and 0 bases respectively, with 12 bases between them. This CDR3 comprises 14 residues. CDR3 coding DNA: TGTGCCATCATTAGACAGAACATGAACACTGAAGCTTTCTTT. Its protein product is CAIIRQNMNTEAFF.

The sample holds many counts of this clonotype. CDR3 protein: CASSLGTRGKAFF. The DNA for the CDR3 is TGTGCCAGCAGCTTAGGAACCAGGGGAAAAGCTTTCTTT. This sequence joins TRBV7-9 and TRBJ1-1; D may be TRBD1 (6 bases). CDR1 and CDR2 from the germline V gene are SEHNR and FQNEAQ (reference sequence). V was shortened by 1 base and J by 9 bases, with 12 bases between the two germline ends. The CDR3 extends over 13 amino acids.

This clonotype has a handful of counts. V usage is TRBV6-5 and J usage is TRBJ2-5; 7 positions match TRBD1. Germline V lookup: CDR1 MNHEY, CDR2 SVGAGI. Trimming at V came to 2 bases and at J to 3 bases, leaving 3 bases not matched to a gene. CDR3 length: 14 residues. The DNA for the CDR3 is TGTGCCAGCAGTTACCACGACAGGGAAGAGACCCAGTACTTC. Protein sequence: CASSYHDREETQYF.

This clonotype has a handful of counts. This chain joins TRBV6-4 and TRBJ2-3; D possibly corresponds to TRBD1 (5 bases). The CDR3 contains 13 residues. V lost 4 bases and J lost 3, with 8 bases in between. CDR1 and CDR2 (germline): MRHNA, SNTAGT. The CDR3 nucleotides read TGTGCCAGCAGTGTCGACAGTACAGATACGCAGTATTTT. It yields the protein CASSVDSTDTQYF.

At least ten counts were recorded for this clonotype. The rearrangement uses TRBV7-2 and TRBJ1-1, with 8 bases that match TRBD1. The germline V gene has CDR1 SGHTA and CDR2 FQGNSA. V trimming: 7 bases; J trimming: 1 base; junction bases outside the gene matches: 5. The CDR3 extends over 14 amino acids. CDR3 DNA: TGTGCCAGCATCGGACAGGGAGGGAACACTGAAGCTTTCTTT. It translates to CASIGQGGNTEAFF.